This T cell receptor beta chain stems from a study of blood T cells in healthy people across ages. Samples each yielded at least 6 micrograms of total RNA. Trimming removed 1 base from V and 8 bases from J, with 14 bases in between. In germline, CDR1 is SGHTA, CDR2 FQGNSA. The CDR3 is 14 amino acids. A second PCR of 7 to 11 cycles used a sample-barcoded 5' primer and a J-beta primer mix. All samples gave at least 2.5 million CDR3-containing paired-end reads. Using its own MiXCR run on the 5' RACE reads, TCRdb lists one record per CDR3 protein. This sample carries 2 million or so distinct CDR3 sequences, 49% of them seen once, and the ten largest clones take approximately 2%.

The sequenced sample was blood. The chain employs TRBV7-2 and TRBJ1-2; no clear D gene. The sequence derives from a woman aged 35 to 49 in good health. This chain's CDR3 is CASSLGFKRRGYTF. The CDR3 nucleotides read TGTGCCAGCAGCTTAGGCTTCAAGAGACGAGGCTACACCTTC.